These 30 T cell receptor beta chains were sequenced from one sample in a study of CD8+ T cells in alopecia areata. Treatment: oral pan-JAK inhibitor, 5-10 mg twice daily. After isolation, RNA underwent reverse transcription to generate cDNA as the sequencing template. TCRdb's table, derived via immunoSEQ multiplex PCR, lists solely in-frame clones and lacks some. The data contain 170,000 or so clones, around half of them singletons. This sample comprised CD8+ T cells sorted from blood, obtained at week 24, from a patient treated with tofacitinib. These receptors all come from a human donor with alopecia areata.

This clone is medium-sized within its sample. The rearrangement uses TRBV27 and TRBJ1-2, with D possibly TRBD1 on 5 matching bases. The germline CDR1 and CDR2 sequences are MNHEY and SMNVEV (reference sequence). V was clipped by 4 bases and J by 6 bases, with 18 bases between them. The CDR3 covers 15 residues. The CDR3: CASSYAGTPRDGYTF. CDR3 in DNA: TGTGCCAGCAGTTACGCCGGGACGCCGAGGGATGGCTACACCTTC.

The chain combines TRBV27 with TRBJ1-6; 8 bases are shared with TRBD1. CDR3 length: 16 amino acids. V shed 7 bases, J shed 7 bases, and the junction held 12 bases outside the gene matches. Looked up from germline, CDR1 is MNHEY and CDR2 is SMNVEV (reference sequence). The CDR3 is CASTGQGGKANSPLHF. The CDR3 nucleotides read TGTGCCAGCACCGGACAGGGAGGGAAGGCCAATTCACCCCTCCACTTT.

J is TRBJ2-1 and V is TRBV9, with D possibly TRBD1 on 6 matching bases. Germline V gene lookup returns CDR1 SGDLS and CDR2 YYNGEE. This CDR3 is 12 amino acids long. V was trimmed by 4 bases and J by 8 bases, leaving 10 bases between them. CDR3 protein: CASSIRQDEQFF. CDR3 nucleotides: TGTGCCAGCAGCATACGACAGGATGAGCAGTTCTTC.

This clone has just one count. For the CDR3, the DNA is TGTGCCAGCAGCCTATTAGATTCCTCAAGTATCGATACGCAGTATTTT. This translates into CASSLLDSSSIDTQYF. The V gene is TRBV5-6, the J gene TRBJ2-3, with D unclear. The CDR3 extends over 16 amino acids. Trimming removed 4 bases at V and 6 bases at J, with 21 bases between. The germline V gene has CDR1 SGHDT and CDR2 YYEEEE.

This clone was seen a handful of times. This sequence joins TRBV29-1 and TRBJ2-7; 8 bases are shared with TRBD2. After removal of 7 bases from V and 3 bases from J, the junction contained 8 bases not matched to a gene. Germline loops: CDR1 SQVTM, CDR2 ANQGSEA. The length of the CDR3 is 13 residues. The CDR3 nucleotides are TGCAGCGCAACGGGGGGGGACCTCTACGAGCAGTACTTC. This translates into CSATGGDLYEQYF.

The chain employs TRBV29-1 and TRBJ2-7; 8 bases are a match to TRBD1. This CDR3 is built from 14 residues. V was clipped by 6 bases and J by 6 bases; unmatched bases: 13. Germline CDR1 is SQVTM and CDR2 is ANQGSEA. The CDR3 sequence: CSVNGQGSMIEQYF. CDR3 sequence (DNA): TGCAGCGTCAACGGACAGGGAAGTATGATCGAGCAGTACTTC.

The V call is TRBV2, the J call TRBJ2-7, with a tentative D call TRBD2 (5 bases). Trimming left V 11 bases short and J 1 base short, with 9 bases between. The CDR3 totals 11 residues. Per the germline V gene, CDR1 is SNHLY and CDR2 is FYNNEI. The CDR3 region is CAHRGSYEQYF. CDR3 DNA: TGTGCCCACAGAGGGTCCTACGAGCAGTACTTC.

V gene TRBV14 combines with J gene TRBJ1-1, with a tentative D call TRBD1 (6 bases). V was clipped by 5 bases and J by 5 bases, with 9 bases between them. Germline loops: CDR1 SGHDN, CDR2 FVKESK. This CDR3 is 12 amino acids long. The CDR3 protein is CASSERGTEAFF. CDR3 coding DNA: TGTGCCAGCAGCGAGAGGGGGACTGAAGCTTTCTTT.

Only a few counts were recorded for this clone. The J gene is TRBJ2-3, the V gene TRBV7-9; tentative D call: TRBD1 (6 bases). Germline lookup yields CDR1 SEHNR and CDR2 FQNEAQ (reference sequence). The CDR3 spans 14 residues. The ends were cut back, 7 bases at V and 5 bases at J, with 16 bases in the middle. The CDR3 region is CASKGVASRDTQYF. The CDR3 DNA follows: TGTGCCAGCAAGGGGGTAGCGTCACGAGATACGCAGTATTTT.

The rearrangement links TRBV30 to TRBJ1-6; maybe TRBD1 (5 bases). V dropped 1 base and J dropped 8 bases, with 18 bases sitting between them. Germline V lookup: CDR1 GTSNPN, CDR2 SVGIG (reference sequence). The CDR3 has 16 amino acids. This CDR3 reads CAWSAPRTGGDSPLHF. CDR3 nucleotide sequence: TGTGCCTGGAGTGCCCCGAGGACGGGAGGGGATTCACCCCTCCACTTT.

The chain carries TRBV7-9 and TRBJ2-7; D is tentatively TRBD1 or TRBD2 (7 bases each). The CDR3 has 14 residues. V was clipped by 3 bases and J by 4 bases, with 13 bases between them. The germline V gene has CDR1 SEHNR and CDR2 FQNEAQ (reference sequence). The CDR3 nucleotides read TGTGCCAGCAGCTTCGGCCAGGGGGGGTACGAGCAGTACTTC. Translating gives CASSFGQGGYEQYF.

The rearrangement joins TRBV25-1 to TRBJ1-1; D uncertain. This CDR3 has 13 residues. V was cut by 1 base and J by 1 base, with 4 bases left in between. Germline CDR1 MGHDK, CDR2 SYGVNS. CDR3 in amino acids: CASSESSNTEAFF. The CDR3, as DNA: TGTGCCAGCAGTGAATCGTCGAACACTGAAGCTTTCTTT. The variable domain in full, completed from reference TRBV25-1 and TRBJ1-1, reads EADIYQTPRYLVIGTGKKITLECSQTMGHDKMYWYQQDPGMELHLIHYSYGVNSTEKGDLSSESTVSRIRTEHFPLTLESARPSHTSQYLCASSESSNTEAFFGQGTRLTVV.

The V call is TRBV5-6, the J call TRBJ2-1; D not certain. CDR1 and CDR2 from the germline V gene are SGHDT and YYEEEE. Deletions cut 2 bases from V and 0 bases from J, with 9 bases between. This CDR3 is built from 15 residues. CDR3 nucleotides: TGTGCCAGCAGCTTATCAGGCAGCTCCTACAATGAGCAGTTCTTC. It specifies CASSLSGSSYNEQFF. Combining the CDR3 with reference TRBV5-6 and TRBJ2-1 gives the whole variable domain DAGVTQSPTHLIKTRGQQVTLRCSPKSGHDTVSWYQQALGQGPQFIFQYYEEEERQRGNFPDRFSGHQFPNYSSELNVNALLLGDSALYLCASSLSGSSYNEQFFGPGTRLTVL.

V is TRBV19 and J is TRBJ2-7; 13 bases align to TRBD2. Losses at the gene ends were 3 bases for V and 3 bases for J; bases not matched to a gene: 2. Germline CDR1 is LNHDA and CDR2 is SQIVND (reference sequence). CDR3 length equals 15 residues. The CDR3 is CASSMGLAGFYEQYF. The CDR3 DNA follows: TGTGCCAGTAGTATGGGACTAGCGGGATTCTACGAGCAGTACTTC.

The V and J genes are TRBV13 and TRBJ2-7, with a tentative D call TRBD2 (7 bases). Germline CDR1 reads PRHDT; CDR2 reads FYEKMQ (reference sequence). The CDR3 has 15 amino acids. The V end was cut by 2 bases, the J end by 1 base, with 12 bases between. The DNA for the CDR3 is TGTGCCAGCAGCTTATTTGCGGGGGCTTCCTACGAGCAGTACTTC. It specifies CASSLFAGASYEQYF. Complete variable domain (other parts from reference TRBV13 and TRBJ2-7): AAGVIQSPRHLIKEKRETATLKCYPIPRHDTVYWYQQGPGQDPQFLISFYEKMQSDKGSIPDRFSAQQFSDYHSELNMSSLELGDSALYFCASSLFAGASYEQYFGPGTRLTVT.

This clone was observed a few times. Other DNA sequences from this sample encode an identical CDR3 as well. The chain has TRBV29-1 and TRBJ1-2; 8 nucleotides agree with TRBD1. Per the germline V gene, CDR1 is SQVTM and CDR2 is ANQGSEA. The ends lost 3 bases at V and 4 bases at J; junction bases unmatched: 1. The CDR3 extends over 12 amino acids. The CDR3 loop reads CSVEDRAYGYTF. As DNA, the CDR3 is TGCAGCGTTGAGGACAGGGCCTATGGCTACACCTTC.

J is TRBJ1-2 and V is TRBV29-1, with D perhaps TRBD1 (6 bases). Germline V lookup: CDR1 SQVTM, CDR2 ANQGSEA. Deletions cut 1 base from V and 6 bases from J, with 15 bases between. This CDR3 has 14 residues. CDR3 sequence: CSVEGGEGDNGYTF. The CDR3 nucleotides read TGCAGCGTTGAAGGGGGAGAGGGGGACAATGGCTACACCTTC.

The chain uses TRBV15 and TRBJ2-1, with TRBD2 matching over 9 bases. The J segment lost 7 bases and the V segment lost 3 bases, leaving 16 bases of the junction unmatched. The CDR3 loop spans 18 amino acids. Germline V lookup: CDR1 LNHNV, CDR2 YYDKDF (reference sequence). The DNA for the CDR3 is TGTGCCACCAGCAGCCATCCTTTTAGCGGGGGTTTCTCGAATGAGCAGTTCTTC. Protein product: CATSSHPFSGGFSNEQFF.

The CDR3 sequence is CASSGAGGLDTEAFF. The DNA of the CDR3 is TGCGCCAGCAGCGGAGCAGGGGGCCTGGACACTGAAGCTTTCTTT. The rearrangement uses TRBV5-1 and TRBJ1-1; 8 nucleotides agree with TRBD1. The germline V gene encodes CDR1 SGHRS and CDR2 YFSETQ. Germline trimming cut 4 bases from V and 3 bases from J; bases unmatched to any gene: 8. The CDR3 covers 15 residues.

This chain joins TRBV29-1 and TRBJ1-2; 10 bases are shared with TRBD1. V shed 6 bases, J shed 4 bases, and the junction held 17 bases outside the gene matches. CDR3 length: 17 residues. From germline, CDR1 is SQVTM and CDR2 ANQGSEA. Here the CDR3 DNA reads TGCAGCGTCCAGAGCACCGGGACAGGGGCACGATTCTATGGCTACACCTTC. Protein sequence: CSVQSTGTGARFYGYTF.

In its sample, this clone was seen a few times. The same CDR3 arises from other DNA sequences in this sample as well. The V call is TRBV7-3, the J call TRBJ2-1; maybe TRBD1 (5 bases). The CDR3 has 12 amino acids. V lost 2 bases and J 7 bases, leaving 6 bases between the germline ends. CDR1 and CDR2 (germline): SGHTA, FQGTGA. CDR3 DNA sequence: TGTGCCAGCAGCTTATCAGGGAATGAGCAGTTCTTC. It is translated as CASSLSGNEQFF.

In this sample, this clone turned up once. The chain couples TRBV15 to TRBJ1-4; unclear D gene. CDR1 LNHNV and CDR2 YYDKDF come from the germline V gene (reference sequence). CDR3 length equals 14 residues. V was shortened by 2 bases and J by 8 bases, with 12 bases between the two germline ends. The CDR3 spells CATSRQILKEKLFF. As DNA, the CDR3 is TGTGCCACCAGCAGACAGATCCTCAAAGAAAAACTGTTTTTT.

V and J are TRBV7-9 and TRBJ1-5, with D uncertain. Germline V lookup: CDR1 SEHNR, CDR2 FQNEAQ (reference sequence). The CDR3 spans 14 residues. V shed 8 bases and J shed 5 bases, with 16 bases lying between them. In DNA form, the CDR3 reads TGTGCCAGCCAAGAGTGGGCAGATGATCAGCCCCAGCATTTT. The encoded protein is CASQEWADDQPQHF.

The rearrangement uses TRBV2 and TRBJ1-5; D call uncertain. Trimming shortened V by 6 bases and J by 5 bases, and 11 bases separated the two germline ends. Germline V gene data show CDR1 as SNHLY and CDR2 as FYNNEI. The CDR3 has 13 residues. CDR3 DNA sequence: TGTGCCAGCAGCGAGACGGCGGATCAGCCCCAGCATTTT. Its protein is CASSETADQPQHF.

The V gene is TRBV9, the J gene TRBJ1-2; the D is unclear. V was shortened by 0 bases and J by 8 bases, with 8 bases between the two germline ends. Germline CDR1 SGDLS, CDR2 YYNGEE. The CDR3 spans 12 residues. CDR3 coding DNA: TGTGCCAGCAGCGTAGCGGCGCGGGGCTACACCTTC. This translates into CASSVAARGYTF.

Concerning this clone itself: No conserved phenylalanine or tryptophan ends this CDR3, so it is likely a read error. This chain links TRBV25-1 with TRBJ1-1; unclear D gene. The CDR3 runs to 14 residues. Trimming shortened V by 1 base and J by 4 bases, and 10 bases separated the two germline ends. Germline V gene lookup returns CDR1 MGHDK and CDR2 SYGVNS. The CDR3 loop is CASSEFEVPTEAFL. The CDR3 region has the DNA TGTGCCAGCAGTGAATTTGAGGTTCCCACTGAAGCTTTCCTT.

There are a few counts of this clone. The chain carries TRBV13 and TRBJ2-3; possible D gene TRBD2, 6 bases. The CDR3 runs to 15 residues. Per the germline V gene, CDR1 is PRHDT and CDR2 is FYEKMQ (reference sequence). V was shortened by 1 base and J by 9 bases, with 17 bases between the two germline ends. This chain's CDR3 is CASSLDSDNAGTQYF. The DNA for the CDR3 is TGTGCCAGCAGCTTAGATTCCGATAACGCGGGGACGCAGTATTTT.

This chain connects TRBV2 to TRBJ2-7; weak D call: TRBD2 (6 bases). CDR1 is SNHLY and CDR2 is FYNNEI in the germline V gene. V lost 10 bases, J lost 1 base, and 11 bases lay in between. The CDR3 contains 12 residues. The CDR3 loop is CATSSESYEQYF. The CDR3, as DNA: TGTGCCACCTCTAGCGAATCCTACGAGCAGTACTTC.

This chain joins TRBV9 and TRBJ1-1, with a possible D match to TRBD1 (5 bases). Germline values: CDR1 SGDLS, CDR2 YYNGEE. The V and J ends lost 0 bases and 4 bases respectively, with 10 bases between them. The length of the CDR3 is 14 residues. CDR3 in DNA: TGTGCCAGCAGCGTAGGGGAGGGGAGCACTGAAGCTTTCTTT. Protein product: CASSVGEGSTEAFF.

The genes are TRBV6-5 and TRBJ1-1, with D unresolved. The V and J ends lost 4 bases and 0 bases respectively, with 12 bases between them. Germline V gene data show CDR1 as MNHEY and CDR2 as SVGAGI. The CDR3 sequence is 15 residues long. The CDR3 loop reads CASSFLTDLNTEAFF. The CDR3 DNA reads TGTGCCAGCAGTTTCCTGACCGATTTGAACACTGAAGCTTTCTTT.